These 10 T cell receptor beta chains were sequenced from one sample in a study of CXCR3-negative and CXCR3-positive naive CD8 T cells. Study-level points and caveats: Hydrophobicity of TRB CDR3s was greater in CXCR3-positive naive cells than in CXCR3-negative naive cells.

Their antigens remain unidentified. TRB cDNA was prepared as libraries by UMI-labeled 5' RACE. TCRdb reprocessed the 5' RACE reads and keeps a single row for each CDR3 protein, giving no DNA. The repertoire table contains some 120,000 distinct CDR3 sequences. Sequences were obtained from naive CXCR3+ CD8+ T cells from blood. Noted subset: CD45RO-CCR7+CD27+CD95- naive CD8+ T cells expressing CXCR3 (TNR3+). These receptors all come from a human donor in good health. Some clones in this sample may be carry-over from other donors' samples.

This sequence joins TRBV7-9 and TRBJ1-1; the D gene TCRdb calls, TRBD1, cannot be checked with no DNA. In germline, CDR1 is SEHNR, CDR2 FQNEAQ (reference sequence). This CDR3 region has 13 residues. CDR3 protein: CASNRGSFTEAFF.

The chain employs TRBV4-2 and TRBJ2-1; no DNA is available, so the TRBD2 call from TCRdb remains unchecked. CDR1 is LGHNA and CDR2 is YNFKEQ in the germline V gene. CDR3 length: 17 residues. This CDR3 reads CASSQDLSLAGASEQFF.

The CDR3 here is CSVEPLITDTQYF. The V gene is TRBV29-1, the J gene TRBJ2-3. The germline V gene has CDR1 SQVTM and CDR2 ANQGSEA. This CDR3 contains 13 residues.

The chain employs TRBV25-1 and TRBJ1-4. Germline assignment: CDR1 MGHDK and CDR2 SYGVNS. The CDR3 loop spans 14 amino acids. CDR3 in amino acids: CASSGTASNEKLFF.

This rearrangement joins TRBV4-3 to TRBJ2-5. This CDR3 is 17 amino acids long. Germline-derived CDR1 and CDR2 are LGHNA and YSLEER. CDR3: CASSQEGPGRYQETQYF.

The V gene is TRBV20-1, the J gene TRBJ2-1; TCRdb selects TRBD2, and the lack of DNA leaves this call unchecked. Germline V lookup: CDR1 DFQATT, CDR2 SNEGSKA (reference sequence). The CDR3 contains 15 residues. CDR3 loop: CSAKILAGVNNEQFF.

The V gene is TRBV9, the J gene TRBJ2-1; the TCRdb call, TRBD2, lacks DNA for checking. The CDR3 loop spans 15 amino acids. Germline values: CDR1 SGDLS, CDR2 YYNGEE. The CDR3 spells CASGTASGSYNEQFF.

The chain has TRBV29-1 and TRBJ2-1. This CDR3 has 14 residues. CDR1 is SQVTM, CDR2 ANQGSEA, per germline. CDR3 amino acids: CSVVGPPLHNEQFF.

This chain links TRBV29-1 with TRBJ2-2; TCRdb's assignment of TRBD1 cannot be checked, as there is no DNA. The CDR3 is 16 amino acids. Germline loops: CDR1 SQVTM, CDR2 ANQGSEA. The CDR3 spells CSVYIPGQRNTGELFF.

The chain employs TRBV5-1 and TRBJ2-7; as DNA is missing, the TRBD2 call by TCRdb cannot be tested. The CDR3 is made up of 14 amino acids. CDR1 and CDR2 from the germline V gene are SGHRS and YFSETQ. This chain's CDR3 is CASSLDAGGYEQYF.